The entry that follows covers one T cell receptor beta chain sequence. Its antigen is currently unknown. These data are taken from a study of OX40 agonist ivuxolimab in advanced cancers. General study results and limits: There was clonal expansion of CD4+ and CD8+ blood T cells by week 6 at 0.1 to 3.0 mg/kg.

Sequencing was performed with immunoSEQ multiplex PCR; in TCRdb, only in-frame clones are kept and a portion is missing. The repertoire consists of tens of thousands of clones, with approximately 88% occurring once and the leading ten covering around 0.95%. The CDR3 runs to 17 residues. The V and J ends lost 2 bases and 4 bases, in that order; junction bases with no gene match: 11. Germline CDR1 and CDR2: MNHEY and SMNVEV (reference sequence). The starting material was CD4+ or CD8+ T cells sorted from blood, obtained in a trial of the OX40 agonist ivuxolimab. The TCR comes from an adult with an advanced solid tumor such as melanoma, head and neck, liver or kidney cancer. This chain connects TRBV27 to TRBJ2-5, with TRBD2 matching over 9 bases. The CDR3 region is CASSLAGLAGAIETQYF. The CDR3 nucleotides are TGTGCCAGCAGTTTAGCAGGTTTAGCGGGAGCTATAGAGACCCAGTACTTC.